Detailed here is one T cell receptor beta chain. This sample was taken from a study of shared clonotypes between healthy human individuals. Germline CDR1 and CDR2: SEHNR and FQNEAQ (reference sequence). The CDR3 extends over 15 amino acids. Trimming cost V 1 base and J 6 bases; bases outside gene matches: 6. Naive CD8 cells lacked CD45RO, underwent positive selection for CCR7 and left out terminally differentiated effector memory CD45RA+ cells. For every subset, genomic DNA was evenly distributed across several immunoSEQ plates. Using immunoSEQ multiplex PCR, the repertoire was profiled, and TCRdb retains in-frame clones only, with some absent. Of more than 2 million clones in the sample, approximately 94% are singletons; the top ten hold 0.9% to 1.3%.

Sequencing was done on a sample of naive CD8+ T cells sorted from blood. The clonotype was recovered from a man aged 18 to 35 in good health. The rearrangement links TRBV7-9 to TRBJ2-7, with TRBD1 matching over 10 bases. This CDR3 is CASSLEGDRGLEQYF. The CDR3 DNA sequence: TGTGCCAGCAGCTTAGAGGGGGACAGGGGACTCGAGCAGTACTTC.